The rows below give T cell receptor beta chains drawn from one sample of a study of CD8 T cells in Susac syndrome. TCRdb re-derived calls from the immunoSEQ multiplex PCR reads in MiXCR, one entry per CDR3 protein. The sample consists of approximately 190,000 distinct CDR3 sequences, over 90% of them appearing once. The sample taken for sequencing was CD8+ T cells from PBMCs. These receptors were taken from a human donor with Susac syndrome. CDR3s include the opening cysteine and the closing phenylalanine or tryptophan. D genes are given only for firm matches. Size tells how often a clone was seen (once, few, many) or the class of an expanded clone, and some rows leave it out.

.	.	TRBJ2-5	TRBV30	CAWSVAGQETQYF
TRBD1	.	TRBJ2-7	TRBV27	CASTQGETSYEQYF
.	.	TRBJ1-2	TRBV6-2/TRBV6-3	CASLSSSAGLLENYGYTF
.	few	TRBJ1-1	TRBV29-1	CSVVVRGTEAFF
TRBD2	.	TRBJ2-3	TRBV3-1	CASSRGTSGRGRTDTQYF
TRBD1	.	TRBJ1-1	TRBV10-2	CASRDSRNNTEAFF
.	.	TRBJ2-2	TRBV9	CASRPDAGELFF
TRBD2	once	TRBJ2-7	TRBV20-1	CSARISGRDEQYF
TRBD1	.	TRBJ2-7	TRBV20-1	CSASGRDSSYEQYF
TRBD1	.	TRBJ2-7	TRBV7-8	CASSGGQGKDEQYF
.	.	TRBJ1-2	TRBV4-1	CASSQPGPANYGYTF
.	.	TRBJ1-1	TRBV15	CATSRDQTGTEAFF
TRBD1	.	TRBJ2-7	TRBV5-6	CASSLVGGTGRTYEQYF
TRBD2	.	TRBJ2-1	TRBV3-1	CASLIPPSGRNEQFF
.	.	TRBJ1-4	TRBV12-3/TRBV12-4	CASSPGTENEKLFF
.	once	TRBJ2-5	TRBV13	CASSTDGETQYF
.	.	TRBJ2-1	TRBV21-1	CASSPTRGRYNEQFF
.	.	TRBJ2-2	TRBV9	CASSILSGELFF
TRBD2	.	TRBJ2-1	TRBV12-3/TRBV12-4	CASSSWTSGGGNEQFF
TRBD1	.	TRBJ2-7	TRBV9	CASSLSGTASYEQYF
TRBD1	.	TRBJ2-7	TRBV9	CASSERQGVNEQYF
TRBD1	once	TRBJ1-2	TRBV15	CATSRDRGGHGYTF
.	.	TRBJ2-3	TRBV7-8	CASGSGSTDTQYF
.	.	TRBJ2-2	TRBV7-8	CASSPSATRSTGELFF
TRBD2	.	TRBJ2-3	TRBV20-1	CSARRLAGRTDTQYF
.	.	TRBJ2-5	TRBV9	CASSVGGGLETQYF
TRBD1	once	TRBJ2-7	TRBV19	CASSTGTAPYEQYF
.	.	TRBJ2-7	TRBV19	CASSITGQSYEQYF
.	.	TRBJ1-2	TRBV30	CAWSVQAGYGYTF
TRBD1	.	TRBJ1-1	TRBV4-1	CASSQEKGAGTEAFF
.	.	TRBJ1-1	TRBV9	CASSPHPGDYTEAFF
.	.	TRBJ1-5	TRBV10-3	CAIREGDSNQPQHF
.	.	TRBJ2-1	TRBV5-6	CASSFGNLYNEQFF
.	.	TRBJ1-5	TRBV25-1	CASSDLGSNQPQHF
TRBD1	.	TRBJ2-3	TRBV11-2	CASSFGTGPSTDTQYF
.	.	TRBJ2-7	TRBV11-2	CASSGRTATYSEQYF
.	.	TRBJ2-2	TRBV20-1	CSATDIPNTGELFF
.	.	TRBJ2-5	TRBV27	CASSLTRTVQETQYF
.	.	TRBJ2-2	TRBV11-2	CASSLANGLSTGELFF
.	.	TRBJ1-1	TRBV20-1	CSAPRSGNTEAFF
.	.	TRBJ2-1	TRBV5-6	CASSLGGSSGNEQFF
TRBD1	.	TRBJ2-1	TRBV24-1	CATSDWRQGSNEQFF
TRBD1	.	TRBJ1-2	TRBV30	CAWSPGGSNYGYTF
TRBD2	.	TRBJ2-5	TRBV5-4	CASSLEGGRVRETQYF
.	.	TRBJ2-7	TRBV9	CASSVGSAYEQYF
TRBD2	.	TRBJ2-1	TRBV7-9	CASSYLAGGPNEQFF
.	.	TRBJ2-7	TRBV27	CASSTGVGYEQYF
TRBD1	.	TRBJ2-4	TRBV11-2	CASRVTTGANIQYF
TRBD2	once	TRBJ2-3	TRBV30	CAWLKLAGGPQDTQYF
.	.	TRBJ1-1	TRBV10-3	CAISESMGGTEAFF
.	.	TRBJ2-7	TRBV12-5	CASGPDSYEQYF